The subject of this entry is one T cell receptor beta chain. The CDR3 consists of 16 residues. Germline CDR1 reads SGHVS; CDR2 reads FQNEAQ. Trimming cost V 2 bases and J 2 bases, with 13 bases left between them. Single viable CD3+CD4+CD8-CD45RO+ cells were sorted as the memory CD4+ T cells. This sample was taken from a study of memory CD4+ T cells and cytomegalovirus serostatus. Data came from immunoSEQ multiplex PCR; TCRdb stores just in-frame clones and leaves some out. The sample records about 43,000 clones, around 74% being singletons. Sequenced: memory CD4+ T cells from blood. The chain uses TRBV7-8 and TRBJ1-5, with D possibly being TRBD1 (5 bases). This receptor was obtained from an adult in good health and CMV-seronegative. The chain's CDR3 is CASSLWVTVGNQPQHF. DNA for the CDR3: TGTGCCAGCAGCTTATGGGTGACAGTTGGCAATCAGCCCCAGCATTTT.